This T cell receptor beta chain is drawn from a study of cytomegalovirus exposure and HLA in healthy donors. Generated by immunoSEQ multiplex PCR, the TCRdb table keeps only in-frame clones and is missing some. The sample contains roughly 140,000 clones, approximately 90% of which appear only once. Comment on this clone: Its antigen is unidentified.

Germline V gene sequence: CDR1 MNHEY, CDR2 SMNVEV (reference sequence). CDR3 length: 14 amino acids. V lost 4 bases to trimming and J lost 8 bases; unmatched junction nucleotides: 10. Study results and limitations: Generally TCR sequences proved uncommon, though certain public TCRs appeared in numerous donors. Published work reported that the classifier diagnosed cytomegalovirus status with high specificity and sensitivity. It was confirmed in vitro that a few of the CMV-associated chains were specific for CMV antigens.

The clonotype originates from a man aged 18 to 30 in good health and CMV-seronegative. The sequencing sample was made of PBMCs. V usage is TRBV27 and J usage is TRBJ1-2; 7 bases fit TRBD1. The CDR3 DNA sequence: TGTGCCAGCAGTTCTACGGACAGGCGACGGGGCTACACCTTC. Amino acids: CASSSTDRRRGYTF.